This TCR beta chain was observed in a study of T cells in women clearing cervical HPV infection. Profiling relied on immunoSEQ multiplex PCR, and the TCRdb table lists in-frame clones only, not all of them. This sample's table reports some 20,000 clones. The germline V and J ends were trimmed by 4 bases and 0 bases, with 6 bases remaining between them. Germline V gene lookup returns CDR1 SQVTM and CDR2 ANQGSEA. CDR3 length: 13 amino acids. With respect to this clone: The read terminates 3 residues ahead of where the CDR3 ends, so the germline J gene completes it.

Sequences were obtained from blood buffy coat. V and J are TRBV29-1 and TRBJ2-2; D remains unclear. This receptor was obtained from a woman between 18 and 75 years old with a cervical HPV16 infection that either progressed to CIN3+ or cleared (not recorded which). The CDR3 loop reads CSVGPSNTGELFF. The DNA read from the CDR3 is TGCAGCGTTGGTCCGTCGAACACCGGGGAG.